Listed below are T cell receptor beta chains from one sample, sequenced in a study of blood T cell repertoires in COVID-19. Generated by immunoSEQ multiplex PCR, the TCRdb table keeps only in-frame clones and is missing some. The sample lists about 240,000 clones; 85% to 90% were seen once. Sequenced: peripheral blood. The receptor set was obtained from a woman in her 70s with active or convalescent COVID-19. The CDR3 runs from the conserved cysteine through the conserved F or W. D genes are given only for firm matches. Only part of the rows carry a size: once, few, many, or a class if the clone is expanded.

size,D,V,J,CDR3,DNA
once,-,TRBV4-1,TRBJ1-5,CASSQGRSDQPQHF,TGCGCCAGCAGCCAAGGCAGGTCCGATCAGCCCCAGCATTTT
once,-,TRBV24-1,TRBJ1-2,CATSDFYYGYTF,TGTGCCACCAGTGATTTCTACTATGGCTACACCTTC
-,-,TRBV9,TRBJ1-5,CASSVDPNSRSGPQHF,TGTGCCAGCAGCGTAGACCCAAATAGCCGGTCTGGGCCCCAGCATTTT
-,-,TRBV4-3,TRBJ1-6,CASSQRRQPYNSPLHF,TGCGCCAGCAGCCAACGTAGACAGCCGTATAATTCACCCCTCCACTTT
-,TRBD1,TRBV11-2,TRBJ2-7,CASIRDRGGSEQYF,TGTGCCAGCATTCGGGACAGGGGGGGAAGCGAGCAGTACTTC
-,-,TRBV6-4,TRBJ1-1,CASSVGQNTEAFF,TGTGCCAGCAGTGTGGGACAAAACACTGAAGCTTTCTTT
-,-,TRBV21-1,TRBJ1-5,CASSTGQEQPQHF,TGTGCCAGCAGCACGGGACAGGAGCAGCCCCAGCATTTT
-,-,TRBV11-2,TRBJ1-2,CASSHRVYGYTF,TGTGCCAGCAGCCACAGGGTCTATGGCTACACCTTC
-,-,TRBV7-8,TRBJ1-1,CASSQGQNTEAFF,TGTGCCAGCAGCCAGGGACAGAACACTGAAGCTTTCTTT
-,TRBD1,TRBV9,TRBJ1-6,CASSVDGQVNSPLHF,TGTGCCAGCAGCGTAGACGGACAGGTTAATTCACCCCTCCACTTT
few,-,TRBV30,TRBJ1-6,CPEVGSSYNSPLHF,TGTCCGGAGGTGGGGAGCTCCTATAATTCACCCCTCCACTTT
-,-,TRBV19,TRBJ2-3,CASSSIAASTDTQYF,TGTGCCAGTAGTAGTATAGCGGCTAGCACAGATACGCAGTATTTT
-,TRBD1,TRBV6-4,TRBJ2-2,CASSPQPGGTTGELFF,TGTGCCAGCTCCCCACAACCAGGGGGAACCACCGGGGAGCTGTTTTTT
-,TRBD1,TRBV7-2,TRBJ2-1,CASSFDRPGQGRYNEQFF,TGTGCCAGCAGCTTTGACCGGCCGGGACAGGGCCGCTACAATGAGCAGTTCTTC
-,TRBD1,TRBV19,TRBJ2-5,CASSETGPVETQYF,TGTGCCAGTAGTGAGACAGGGCCTGTTGAGACCCAGTACTTC
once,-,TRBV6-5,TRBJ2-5,CASSYGGPPQETQYF,TGTGCCAGCAGTTACGGGGGCCCGCCCCAAGAGACCCAGTACTTC
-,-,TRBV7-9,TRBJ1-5,CASSSLTDRNQPQHF,TGTGCCAGCAGCTCATTAACGGACAGAAATCAGCCCCAGCATTTT
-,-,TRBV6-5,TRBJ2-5,CASSYWGRAQETQYF,TGTGCCAGCAGTTACTGGGGCCGAGCCCAAGAGACCCAGTACTTC
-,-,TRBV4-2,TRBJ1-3,CASRLTNTIYF,TGTGCCAGCAGGTTAACTAACACCATATATTTT
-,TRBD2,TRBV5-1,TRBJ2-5,CASSLGGALAGGSETQYF,TGCGCCAGCAGCTTGGGCGGGGCCCTAGCGGGGGGTTCGGAGACCCAGTACTTC
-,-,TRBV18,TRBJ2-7,CASSADMSSYEQYF,TGTGCCAGCTCAGCGGACATGAGCTCCTACGAGCAGTACTTC
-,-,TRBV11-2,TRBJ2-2,CASSLDQSGELFF,TGTGCCAGCAGCTTAGATCAGTCGGGGGAGCTGTTTTTT
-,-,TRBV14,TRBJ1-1,CASSPGGNTEAFF,TGTGCCAGCAGTCCCGGGGGGAACACTGAAGCTTTCTTT
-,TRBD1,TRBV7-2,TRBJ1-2,CASSSQGHGYTF,TGTGCCAGCAGCTCACAGGGGCACGGCTACACCTTC
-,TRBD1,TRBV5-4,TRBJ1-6,CASSLGDRGSSPLHF,TGTGCCAGCAGCTTGGGTGACAGGGGAAGCTCACCCCTCCACTTT
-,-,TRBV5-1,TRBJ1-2,CASSLDGGQGGYTF,TGCGCCAGCAGCTTGGATGGTGGGCAAGGAGGCTACACCTTC
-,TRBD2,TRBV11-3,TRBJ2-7,CASSLSGKGYEQYF,TGTGCCAGCAGCTTAAGCGGGAAGGGCTACGAGCAGTACTTC
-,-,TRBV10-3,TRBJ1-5,CAISEVEGPQHF,TGTGCCATCAGTGAGGTCGAGGGGCCCCAGCATTTT
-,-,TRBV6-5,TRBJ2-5,CASSSGLGETQYF,TGTGCCAGCAGTTCAGGGCTGGGGGAGACCCAGTACTTC
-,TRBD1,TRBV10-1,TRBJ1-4,CASSYPGQGKKLFF,TGCGCCAGCAGTTATCCGGGACAGGGGAAAAAACTGTTTTTT
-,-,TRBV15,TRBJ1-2,CATSEGVIYGYTF,TGTGCCACCAGCGAGGGGGTTATTTATGGCTACACCTTC
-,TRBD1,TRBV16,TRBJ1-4,CASSPRTGGNEKLFF,TGTGCCAGCAGCCCAAGGACAGGCGGGAATGAAAAACTGTTTTTT
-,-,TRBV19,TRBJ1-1,CASGHTAEAFF,TGTGCCAGTGGACATACAGCTGAAGCTTTCTTT
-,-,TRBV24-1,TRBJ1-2,CATSPRGTYGYTF,TGTGCCACCAGTCCCAGGGGAACATATGGCTACACCTTC
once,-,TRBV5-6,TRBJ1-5,CASSFGWEVNQPQHF,TGTGCCAGCAGCTTCGGGTGGGAGGTCAATCAGCCCCAGCATTTT
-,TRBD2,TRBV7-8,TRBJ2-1,CASSSTLGGAMNEQFF,TGTGCCAGCAGCTCCACACTCGGGGGGGCCATGAATGAGCAGTTCTTC
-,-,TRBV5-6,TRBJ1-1,CASSLVKVFTAGNRTEAFF,TGTGCCAGCAGCTTGGTGAAAGTCTTTACAGCAGGGAACCGTACTGAAGCTTTCTTT
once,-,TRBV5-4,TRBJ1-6,CAVGGGRGFSPLHF,TGTGCCGTCGGGGGGGGAAGAGGATTCTCACCCCTCCACTTT
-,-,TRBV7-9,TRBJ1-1,CASSSVNRSTEAFF,TGTGCCAGCAGCTCTGTGAATCGGTCTACTGAAGCTTTCTTT
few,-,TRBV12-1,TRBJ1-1,CASSLQSNTEAFF,TGTGCCAGCAGCCTACAGAGTAACACTGAAGCTTTCTTT
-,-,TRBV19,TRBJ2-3,CASSIKADSSTDTQYF,TGTGCCAGTAGTATAAAGGCGGACTCTAGCACAGATACGCAGTATTTT
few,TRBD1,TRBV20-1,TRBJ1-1,CSARGPLKAFF,TGCAGTGCCAGGGGGCCCCTTAAGGCTTTCTTT
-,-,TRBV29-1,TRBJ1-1,CSSFGGVDTEAFF,TGCAGCTCGTTCGGGGGTGTGGACACTGAAGCTTTCTTT
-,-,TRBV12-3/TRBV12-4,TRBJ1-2,CATTAGSGGYTF,TGTGCCACCACAGCAGGGTCAGGTGGCTACACCTTC
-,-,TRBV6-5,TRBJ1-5,CASSYSSGNQPQHF,TGTGCCAGCAGTTACTCGTCGGGCAATCAGCCCCAGCATTTT
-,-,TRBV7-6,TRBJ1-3,CASRHLGGSSGNTIYF,TGTGCCAGCAGGCACCTCGGGGGGTCCTCTGGAAACACCATATATTTT
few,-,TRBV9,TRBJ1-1,CASSSLGGGSTEAFF,TGTGCCAGCAGCTCGCTGGGAGGGGGGAGTACTGAAGCTTTCTTT
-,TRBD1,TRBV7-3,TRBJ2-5,CASSEGQGRGETQYF,TGTGCCAGCAGCGAAGGACAGGGCAGGGGAGAGACCCAGTACTTC
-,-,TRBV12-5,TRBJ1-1,CASGLGTGTEAFF,TGTGCTAGTGGTTTGGGGACTGGTACTGAAGCTTTCTTT
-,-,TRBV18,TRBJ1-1,CASSPQGRGTEAFF,TGTGCCAGCTCACCGCAGGGGAGGGGCACTGAAGCTTTCTTT